The sequence of this TCR beta chain was determined in a study of OX40 agonist ivuxolimab in advanced cancers. In the study overall: Dose-escalation patients suffered from hepatocellular carcinoma, melanoma, renal cell or head and neck cancer. General study findings and limits: Averaging showed that CD8+ T cells had more expanded clones than CD4+ did. With doses of 0.1 to 3.0 mg/kg, CD4+ and CD8+ blood T cells had undergone clonal expansion by week 6. Expanded peripheral T cells had an undetermined antigen specificity.

Worth noting for this clone: As yet, its antigen is unknown.

Trimming cost V 3 bases and J 5 bases, with 11 bases left between them. Germline lookup yields CDR1 PRHDT and CDR2 FYEKMQ (reference sequence). The CDR3 contains 14 residues. Only in-frame clones appear in the TCRdb table, and some are missing; sequencing was by immunoSEQ multiplex PCR. The table lists 72,000 or so clones, over 70% of them singletons. The V gene is TRBV13, the J gene TRBJ2-1, with D uncertain. Sample: CD4+ or CD8+ T cells sorted from blood, taken in a trial of the OX40 agonist ivuxolimab. This TCR came from an adult with an advanced solid tumor such as melanoma, head and neck, liver or kidney cancer. CDR3 in amino acids: CASSLSAWDNEQFF. In nucleotides, the CDR3 is TGTGCCAGCAGCTTGTCCGCTTGGGACAATGAGCAGTTCTTC.